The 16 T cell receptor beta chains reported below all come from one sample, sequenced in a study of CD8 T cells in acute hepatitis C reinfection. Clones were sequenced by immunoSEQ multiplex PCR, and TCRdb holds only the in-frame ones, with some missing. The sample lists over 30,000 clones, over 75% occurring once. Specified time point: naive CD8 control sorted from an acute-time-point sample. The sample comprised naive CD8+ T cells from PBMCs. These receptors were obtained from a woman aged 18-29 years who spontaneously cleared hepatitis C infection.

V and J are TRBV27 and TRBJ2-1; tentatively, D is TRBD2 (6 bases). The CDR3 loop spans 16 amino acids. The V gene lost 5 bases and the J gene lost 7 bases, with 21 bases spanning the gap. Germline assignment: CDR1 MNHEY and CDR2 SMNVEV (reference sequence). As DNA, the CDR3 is TGTGCCAGCAGTCCCCGGAGGGGTAACCCCCAAAATGAGCAGTTCTTC. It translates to CASSPRRGNPQNEQFF.

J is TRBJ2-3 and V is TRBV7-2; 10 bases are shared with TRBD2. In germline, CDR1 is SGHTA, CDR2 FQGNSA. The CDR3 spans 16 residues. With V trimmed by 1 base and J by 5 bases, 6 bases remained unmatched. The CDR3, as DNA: TGTGCCAGCAGCTTAGGCGAGAGACTAGCGGGAGATACGCAGTATTTT. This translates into CASSLGERLAGDTQYF.

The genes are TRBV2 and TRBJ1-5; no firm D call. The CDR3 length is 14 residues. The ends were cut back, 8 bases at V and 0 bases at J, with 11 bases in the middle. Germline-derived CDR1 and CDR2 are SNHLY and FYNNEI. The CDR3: CASSPGYSNQPQHF. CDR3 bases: TGTGCCAGCTCACCAGGTTATAGCAATCAGCCCCAGCATTTT. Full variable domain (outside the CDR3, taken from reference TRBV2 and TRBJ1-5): EPEVTQTPSHQVTQMGQEVILRCVPISNHLYFYWYRQILGQKVEFLVSFYNNEISEKSEIFDDQFSVERPDGSNFTLKIRSTKLEDSAMYFCASSPGYSNQPQHFGDGTRLSIL.

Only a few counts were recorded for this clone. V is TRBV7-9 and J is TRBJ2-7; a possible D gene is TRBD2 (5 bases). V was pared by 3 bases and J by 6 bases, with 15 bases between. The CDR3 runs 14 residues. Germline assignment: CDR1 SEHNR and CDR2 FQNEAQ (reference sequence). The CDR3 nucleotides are TGTGCCAGCAGCTTTCCCGGGCCGGGGAGCGAGCAGTACTTC. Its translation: CASSFPGPGSEQYF.

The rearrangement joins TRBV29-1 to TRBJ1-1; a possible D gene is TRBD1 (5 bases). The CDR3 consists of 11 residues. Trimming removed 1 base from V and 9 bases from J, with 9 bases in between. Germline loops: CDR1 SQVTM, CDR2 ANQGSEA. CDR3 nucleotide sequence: TGCAGCGTTGAAGTTGACAGACAAGCTTTCTTT. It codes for CSVEVDRQAFF.

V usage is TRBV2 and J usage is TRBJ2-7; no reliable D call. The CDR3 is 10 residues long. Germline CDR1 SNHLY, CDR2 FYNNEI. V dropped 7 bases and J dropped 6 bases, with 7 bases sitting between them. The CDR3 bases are TGTGCCAGCAAGTGGGGCGAGCAGTACTTC. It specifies CASKWGEQYF.

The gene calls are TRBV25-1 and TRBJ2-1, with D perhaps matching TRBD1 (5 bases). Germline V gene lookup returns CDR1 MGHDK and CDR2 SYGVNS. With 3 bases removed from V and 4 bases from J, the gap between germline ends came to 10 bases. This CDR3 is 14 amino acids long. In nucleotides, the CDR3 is TGTGCCAGCAGTGAGCCAAACAGGTACAATGAGCAGTTCTTC. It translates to CASSEPNRYNEQFF.

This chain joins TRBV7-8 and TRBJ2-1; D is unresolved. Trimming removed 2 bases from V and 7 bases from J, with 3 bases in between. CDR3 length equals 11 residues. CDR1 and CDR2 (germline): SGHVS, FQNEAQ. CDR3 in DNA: TGTGCCAGCAGCTTAATTAATGAGCAGTTCTTC. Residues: CASSLINEQFF. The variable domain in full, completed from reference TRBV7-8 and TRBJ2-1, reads GAGVSQSPRYKVAKRGQDVALRCDPISGHVSLFWYQQALGQGPEFLTYFQNEAQLDKSGLPSDRFFAERPEGSVSTLKIQRTQQEDSAVYLCASSLINEQFFGPGTRLTVL.

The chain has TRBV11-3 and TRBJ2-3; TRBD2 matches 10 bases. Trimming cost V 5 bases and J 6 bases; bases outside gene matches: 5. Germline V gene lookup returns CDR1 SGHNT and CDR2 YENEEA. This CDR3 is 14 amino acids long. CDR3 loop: CASSEAGGRDTQYF. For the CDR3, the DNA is TGTGCCAGCAGCGAAGCGGGAGGGCGGGATACGCAGTATTTT. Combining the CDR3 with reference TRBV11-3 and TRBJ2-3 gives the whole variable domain EAGVVQSPRYKIIEKKQPVAFWCNPISGHNTLYWYLQNLGQGPELLIRYENEEAVDDSQLPKDRFSAERLKGVDSTLKIQPAELGDSAVYLCASSEAGGRDTQYFGPGTRLTVL.

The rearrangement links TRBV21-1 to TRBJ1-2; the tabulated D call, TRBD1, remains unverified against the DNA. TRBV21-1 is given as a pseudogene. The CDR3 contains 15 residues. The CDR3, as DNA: TGTGCCAGCAGCAAAGCTAAGGGGTTGTATTATGGCTACACCTTC. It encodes CASSKAKGLYYGYTF.

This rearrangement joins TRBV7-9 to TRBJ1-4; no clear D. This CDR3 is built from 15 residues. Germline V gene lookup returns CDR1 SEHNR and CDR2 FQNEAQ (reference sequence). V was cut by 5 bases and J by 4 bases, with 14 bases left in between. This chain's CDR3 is CASSPARADNEKLFF. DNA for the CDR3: TGTGCCAGCAGCCCCGCCCGGGCAGATAATGAAAAACTGTTTTTT.

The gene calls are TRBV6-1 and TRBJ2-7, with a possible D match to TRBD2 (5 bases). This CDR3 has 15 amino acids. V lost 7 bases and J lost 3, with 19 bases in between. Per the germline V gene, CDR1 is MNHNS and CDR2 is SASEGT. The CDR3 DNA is TGTGCCAGCAATATCGCGGGTTTCCCCCTCTACGAGCAGTACTTC. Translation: CASNIAGFPLYEQYF.

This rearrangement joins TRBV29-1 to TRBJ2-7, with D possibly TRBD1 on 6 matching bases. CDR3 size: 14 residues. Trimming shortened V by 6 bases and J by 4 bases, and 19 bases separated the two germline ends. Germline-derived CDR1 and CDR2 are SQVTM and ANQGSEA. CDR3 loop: CSVLTQGVSYEQYF. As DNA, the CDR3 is TGCAGCGTCCTAACACAGGGCGTTTCGTACGAGCAGTACTTC.

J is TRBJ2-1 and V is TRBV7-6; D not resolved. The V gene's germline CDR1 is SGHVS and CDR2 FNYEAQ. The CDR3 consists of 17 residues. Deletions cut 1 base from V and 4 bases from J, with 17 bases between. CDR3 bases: TGTGCCAGCAGCTTAGGACCCCTAGGAGAGCCGTACAATGAGCAGTTCTTC. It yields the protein CASSLGPLGEPYNEQFF.

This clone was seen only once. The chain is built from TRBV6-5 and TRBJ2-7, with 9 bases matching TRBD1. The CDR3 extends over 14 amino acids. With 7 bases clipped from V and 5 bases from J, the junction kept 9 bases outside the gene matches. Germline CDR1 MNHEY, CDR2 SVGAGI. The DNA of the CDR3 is TGTGCCAGCACCCCCGGGACAGGGTGGAACGAGCAGTACTTC. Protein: CASTPGTGWNEQYF.

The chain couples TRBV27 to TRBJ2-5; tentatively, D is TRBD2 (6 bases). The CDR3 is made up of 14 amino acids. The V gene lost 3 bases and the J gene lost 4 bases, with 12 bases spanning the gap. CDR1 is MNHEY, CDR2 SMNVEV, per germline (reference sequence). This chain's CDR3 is CASSLSGGLETQYF. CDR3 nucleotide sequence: TGTGCCAGCAGTTTGTCCGGGGGACTAGAGACCCAGTACTTC.